This TCR beta chain emerged from a study of tumor-infiltrating lymphocytes in primary liver carcinoma. The CDR3 consists of 15 residues. Germline V gene data show CDR1 as SGHAT and CDR2 as FQNNGV. Starting material of 450 to 500 ng total RNA yielded TCR beta cDNA via a constant-region primer. Three-round nested multiplex PCR performed with slightly modified ARM-PCR produced the TCR beta libraries. For roughly 10 cycles apiece, the opening two PCR rounds ran with TRBV1-TRBV30 forward primers and a C-beta reverse primer. TCRdb analysed the multiplex PCR reads with MiXCR anew, one entry per CDR3 protein. The table records some 64,000 distinct CDR3 sequences, about 71% of them present only once. A word on this clonotype: Compared with germline, one end of the junction differs, possibly owing to a read error.

The tissue used was unsorted bulk material of about 19-33 mg. RNA and DNA were co-extracted from it with the AllPrep DNA/RNA mini kit. Sampling was performed at five separate regions of each tumor. The sequenced material came from liver tumor tissue from sampling region 4. The subset was: tumor region T4, right-lateral pole. This TCR came from a man in his forties with primary liver carcinoma and hepatitis B virus infection. This chain joins TRBV11-2 and TRBJ2-1; TRBD2 matches 10 bases. The J call may be mistaken, given a closer DNA end match to TRBJ2-7. This CDR3 is CTSGPQREGLGEQYF. In DNA, the CDR3 is TGTACCAGCGGCCCCCAGCGGGAGGGATTGGGTGAGCAGTACTTC.